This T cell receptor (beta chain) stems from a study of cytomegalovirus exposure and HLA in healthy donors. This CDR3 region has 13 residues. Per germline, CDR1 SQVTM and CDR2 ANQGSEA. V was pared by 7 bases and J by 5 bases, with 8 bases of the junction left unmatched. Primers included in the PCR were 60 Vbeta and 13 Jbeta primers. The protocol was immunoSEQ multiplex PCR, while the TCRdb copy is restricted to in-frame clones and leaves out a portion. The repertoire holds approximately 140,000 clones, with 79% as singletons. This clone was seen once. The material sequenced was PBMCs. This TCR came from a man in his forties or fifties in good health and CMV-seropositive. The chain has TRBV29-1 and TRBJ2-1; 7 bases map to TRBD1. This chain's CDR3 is CSAGQTPHNEQFF. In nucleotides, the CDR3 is TGCAGCGCGGGACAGACCCCTCACAATGAGCAGTTCTTC.